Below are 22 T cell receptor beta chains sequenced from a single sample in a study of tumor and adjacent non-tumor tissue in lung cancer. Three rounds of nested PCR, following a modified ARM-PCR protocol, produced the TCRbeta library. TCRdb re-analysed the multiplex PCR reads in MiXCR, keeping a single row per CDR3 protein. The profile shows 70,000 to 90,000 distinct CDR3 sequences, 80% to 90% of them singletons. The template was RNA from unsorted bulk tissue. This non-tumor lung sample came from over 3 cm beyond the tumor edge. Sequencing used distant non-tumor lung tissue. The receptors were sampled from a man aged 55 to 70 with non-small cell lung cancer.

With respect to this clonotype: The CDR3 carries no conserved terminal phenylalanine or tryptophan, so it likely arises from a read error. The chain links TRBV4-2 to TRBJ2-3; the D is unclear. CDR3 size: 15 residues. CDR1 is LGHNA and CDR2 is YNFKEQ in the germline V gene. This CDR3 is CASSPDFPSTHTQYL. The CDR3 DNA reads TGTGCCAGCAGCCCAGATTTTCCGAGCACACATACGCAGTATCTT.

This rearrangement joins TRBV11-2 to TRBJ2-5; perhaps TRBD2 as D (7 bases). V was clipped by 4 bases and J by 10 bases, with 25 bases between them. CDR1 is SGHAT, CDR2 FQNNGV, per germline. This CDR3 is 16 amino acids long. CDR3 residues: CASSSTMGGAKEVQYF. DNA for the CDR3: TGTGCCAGCAGCTCCACAATGGGGGGGGCAAAGGAGGTCCAGTACTTC.

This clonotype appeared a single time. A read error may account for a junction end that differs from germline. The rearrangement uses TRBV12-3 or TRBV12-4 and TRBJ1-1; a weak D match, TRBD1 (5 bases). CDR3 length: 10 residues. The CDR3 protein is CASSHRRAFF. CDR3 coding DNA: TGTGCGAGCAGTCACAGGAGAGCTTTCTTT.

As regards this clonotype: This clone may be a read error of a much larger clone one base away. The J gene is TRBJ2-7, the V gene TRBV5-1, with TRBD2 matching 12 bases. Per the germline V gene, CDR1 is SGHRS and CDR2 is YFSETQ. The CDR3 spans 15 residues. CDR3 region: CACSLTSGSSYEQYF. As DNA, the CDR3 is TGCGCCTGCAGCTTGACTAGCGGGAGCTCCTACGAGCAGTACTTC.

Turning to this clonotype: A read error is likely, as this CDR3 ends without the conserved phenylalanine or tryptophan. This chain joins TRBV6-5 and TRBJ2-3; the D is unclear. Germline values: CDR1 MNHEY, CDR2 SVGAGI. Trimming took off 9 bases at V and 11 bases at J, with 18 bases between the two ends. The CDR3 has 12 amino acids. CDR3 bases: TGTGCCAGGAGCGCAGGCACAAATATGCAGTATGTT. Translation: CARSAGTNMQYV.

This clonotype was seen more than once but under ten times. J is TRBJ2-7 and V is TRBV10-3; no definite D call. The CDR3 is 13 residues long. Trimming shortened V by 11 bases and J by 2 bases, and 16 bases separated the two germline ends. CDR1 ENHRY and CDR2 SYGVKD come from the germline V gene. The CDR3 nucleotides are TGTGCCGTCAAGAGAGCCCATGCCTACGAGCAGTACTTC. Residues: CAVKRAHAYEQYF.

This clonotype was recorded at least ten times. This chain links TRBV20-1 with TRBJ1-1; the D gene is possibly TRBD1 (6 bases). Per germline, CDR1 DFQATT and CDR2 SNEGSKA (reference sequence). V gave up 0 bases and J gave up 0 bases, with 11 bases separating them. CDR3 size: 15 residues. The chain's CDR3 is CSARDWRGVNTEAFF. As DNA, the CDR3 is TGCAGTGCTAGAGATTGGAGGGGGGTGAACACTGAAGCTTTCTTT.

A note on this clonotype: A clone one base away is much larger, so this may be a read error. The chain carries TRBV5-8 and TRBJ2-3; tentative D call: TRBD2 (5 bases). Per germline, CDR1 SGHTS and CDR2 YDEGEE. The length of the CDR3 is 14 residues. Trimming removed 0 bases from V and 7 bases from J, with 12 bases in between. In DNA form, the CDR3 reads TGTGCCAGCAGCTTGGTGGGGAGTCTATATACGCAGTATTTT. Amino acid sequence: CASSLVGSLYTQYF.

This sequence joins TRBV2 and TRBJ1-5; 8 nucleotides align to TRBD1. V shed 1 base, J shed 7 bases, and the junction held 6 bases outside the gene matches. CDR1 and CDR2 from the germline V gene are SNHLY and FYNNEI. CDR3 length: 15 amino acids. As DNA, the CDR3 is TGTGCCAGCAGTGAAGAGGGACAGGCAGGCCAGCCCCAGCATTTT. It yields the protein CASSEEGQAGQPQHF.

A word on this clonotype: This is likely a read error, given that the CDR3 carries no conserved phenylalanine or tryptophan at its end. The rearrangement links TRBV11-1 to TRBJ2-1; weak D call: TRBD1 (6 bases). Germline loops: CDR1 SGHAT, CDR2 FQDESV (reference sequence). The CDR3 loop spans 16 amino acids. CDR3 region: CVSSLVGGQSYNEQFL. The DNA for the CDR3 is TGTGTCAGCAGCTTAGTTGGTGGACAGTCCTACAATGAGCAGTTCCTC.

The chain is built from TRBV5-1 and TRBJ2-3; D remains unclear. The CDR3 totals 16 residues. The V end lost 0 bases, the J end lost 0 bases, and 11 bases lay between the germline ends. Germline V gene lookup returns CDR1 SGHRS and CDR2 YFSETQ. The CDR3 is CASSLATPASTDTQYF. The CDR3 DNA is TGCGCCAGCAGCTTGGCAACGCCGGCCAGCACAGATACGCAGTATTTT.

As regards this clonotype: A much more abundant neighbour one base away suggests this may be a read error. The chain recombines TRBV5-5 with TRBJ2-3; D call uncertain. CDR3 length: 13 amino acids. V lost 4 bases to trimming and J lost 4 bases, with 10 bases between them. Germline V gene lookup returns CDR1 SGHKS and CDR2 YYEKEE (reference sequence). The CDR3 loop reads CASSTPGPDTQYF. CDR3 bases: TGTGCCAGCAGCACGCCGGGTCCAGATACGCAGTATTTT.

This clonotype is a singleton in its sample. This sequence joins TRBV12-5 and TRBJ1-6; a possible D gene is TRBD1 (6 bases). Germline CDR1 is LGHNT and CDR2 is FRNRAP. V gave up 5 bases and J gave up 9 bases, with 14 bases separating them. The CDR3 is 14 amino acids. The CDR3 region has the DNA TGTGCTAGTGGTCCTGACAAGGACAGTTCACCCCTCCACTTT. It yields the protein CASGPDKDSSPLHF.

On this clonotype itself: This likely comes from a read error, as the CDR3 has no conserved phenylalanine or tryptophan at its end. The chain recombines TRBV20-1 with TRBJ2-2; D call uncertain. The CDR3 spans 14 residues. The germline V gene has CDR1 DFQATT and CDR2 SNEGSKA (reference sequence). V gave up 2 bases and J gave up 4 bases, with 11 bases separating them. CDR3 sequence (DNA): TGCAGTGCTAGATTCTCCGAGAGCACCGGGGAGCTGTTTTAT. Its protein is CSARFSESTGELFY.

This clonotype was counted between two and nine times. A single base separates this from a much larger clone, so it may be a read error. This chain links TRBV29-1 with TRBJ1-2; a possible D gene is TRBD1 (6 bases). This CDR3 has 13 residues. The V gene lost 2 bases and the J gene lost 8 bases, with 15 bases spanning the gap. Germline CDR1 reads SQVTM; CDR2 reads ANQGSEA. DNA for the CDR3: TGCAGCGTTGAACAGGGGTGGATGAGAGGCTACACCTTC. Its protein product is CSVEQGWMRGYTF.

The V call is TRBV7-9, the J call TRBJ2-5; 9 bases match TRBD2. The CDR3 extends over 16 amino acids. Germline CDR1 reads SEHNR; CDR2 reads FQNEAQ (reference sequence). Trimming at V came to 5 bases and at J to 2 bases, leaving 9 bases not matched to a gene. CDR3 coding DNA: TGTGCCAGCAGCCGGGGGACTAGCTGGGCACAAGAGACCCAGTACTTC. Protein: CASSRGTSWAQETQYF.

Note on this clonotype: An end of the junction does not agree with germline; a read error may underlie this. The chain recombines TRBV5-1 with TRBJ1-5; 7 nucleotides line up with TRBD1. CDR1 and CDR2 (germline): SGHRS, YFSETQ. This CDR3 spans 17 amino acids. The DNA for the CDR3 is TGCGCCAGCAGCTTGGTCCCGGGACAGTATTTCAATCAGCCCAAGCATTTT. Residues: CASSLVPGQYFNQPKHF. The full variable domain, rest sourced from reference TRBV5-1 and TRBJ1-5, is KAGVTQTPRYLIKTRGQQVTLSCSPISGHRSVSWYQQTPGQGLQFLFEYFSETQRNKGNFPGRFSGRQFSNSRSEMNVSTLELGDSALYLCASSLVPGQYFNQPKHFGDGTRLSIL.

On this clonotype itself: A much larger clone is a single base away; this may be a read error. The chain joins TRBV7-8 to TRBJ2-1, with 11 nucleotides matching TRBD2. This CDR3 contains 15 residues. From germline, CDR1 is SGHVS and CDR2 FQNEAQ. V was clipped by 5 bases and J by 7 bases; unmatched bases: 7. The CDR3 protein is CASSVLAGARNEQFF. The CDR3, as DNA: TGTGCCAGCAGCGTACTAGCGGGAGCGAGGAATGAGCAGTTCTTC.

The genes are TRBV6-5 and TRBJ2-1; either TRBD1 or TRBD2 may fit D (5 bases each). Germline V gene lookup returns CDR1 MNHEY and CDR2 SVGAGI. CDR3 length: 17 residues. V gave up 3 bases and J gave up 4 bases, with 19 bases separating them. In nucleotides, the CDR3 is TGTGCCAGCAGTTATGGGGGTTCCACCGAGAGGTACAATGAGCAGTTCTTC. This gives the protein CASSYGGSTERYNEQFF.

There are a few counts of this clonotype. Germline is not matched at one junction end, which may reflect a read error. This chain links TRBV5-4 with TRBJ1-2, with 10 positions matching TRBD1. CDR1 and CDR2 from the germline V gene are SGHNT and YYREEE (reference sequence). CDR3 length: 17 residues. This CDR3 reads CAISLPPGQGHDYGYTF. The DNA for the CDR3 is TGTGCCATCAGCTTGCCCCCGGGACAGGGGCATGACTATGGCTACACCTTC.

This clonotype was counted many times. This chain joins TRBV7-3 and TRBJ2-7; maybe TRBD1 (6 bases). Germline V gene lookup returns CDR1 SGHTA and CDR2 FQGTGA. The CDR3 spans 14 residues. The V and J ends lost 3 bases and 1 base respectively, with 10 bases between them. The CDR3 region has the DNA TGTGCCAGCAGCTTGCAAGGGGGATCCTACGAGCAGTACTTC. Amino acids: CASSLQGGSYEQYF.

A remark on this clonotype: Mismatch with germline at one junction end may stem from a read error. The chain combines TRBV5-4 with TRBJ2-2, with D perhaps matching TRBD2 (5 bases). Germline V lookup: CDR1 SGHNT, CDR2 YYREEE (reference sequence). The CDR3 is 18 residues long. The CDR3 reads CASILDGQRQTNTVELFF. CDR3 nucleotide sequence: TGTGCCAGCATCTTGGATGGTCAGCGGCAAACGAACACCGTGGAGCTGTTTTTT.